One sample yielded the 2 T cell receptor beta chains listed below, sequenced in a study of T cell responses to AZD1222 COVID-19 vaccine. Clones were read by immunoSEQ multiplex PCR, and TCRdb kept only the in-frame ones, dropping some. Among about 140,000 clones listed, around 90% were seen once. The starting material was peripheral blood, obtained on day 0 of AZD1222 vaccination. The receptors were sampled from an adult in good health.

The chain has TRBV11-3 and TRBJ2-1; no firm D call. With 3 bases removed from V and 3 bases from J, the gap between germline ends came to 12 bases. CDR3 length equals 15 residues. The germline V gene encodes CDR1 SGHNT and CDR2 YENEEA. This CDR3 reads CASSLGRSNYNEQFF. The CDR3, as DNA: TGTGCCAGCAGCTTGGGCAGGTCCAACTACAATGAGCAGTTCTTC.

This sequence joins TRBV5-4 and TRBJ2-3; tentatively, D is TRBD1 (6 bases). Looked up from germline, CDR1 is SGHNT and CDR2 is YYREEE (reference sequence). The length of the CDR3 is 15 residues. The V and J ends lost 2 bases and 1 base respectively, with 11 bases between them. The CDR3 coding sequence is TGTGCCAGCAGCTTACCACAGGGTGGCACAGATACGCAGTATTTT. It yields the protein CASSLPQGGTDTQYF.